The 12 T cell receptor beta chains in this list originate from one sample, sequenced in a study of blood T cell repertoires in COVID-19 (dated by TCRdb to between 2020 and 2021). Receptor amplification or capture employed the immunoSEQ multiplex PCR assay. This immuneACCESS table, as held by TCRdb, lists in-frame sequences with V and J called but not all clones. Of the missing ones, under half trace to an unresolved V gene in checked studies; the others have no known cause. The sample table holds 70,000 or so clones, of which around nine tenths were seen once. The biggest ten clones account for 19% of the sample. Sequenced input: peripheral blood. Receptors originate from a woman of 80 years or more with acute or convalescent COVID-19.

The rearrangement links TRBV5-1 to TRBJ2-5, with 8 bases aligning to TRBD1. This CDR3 has 15 amino acids. With V trimmed by 4 bases and J by 5 bases, 10 bases remained unmatched. CDR1 and CDR2 from the germline V gene are SGHRS and YFSETQ. CDR3 in amino acids: CASSPGTGFGETQYF. The CDR3, as DNA: TGCGCCAGCAGCCCCGGGACAGGATTTGGCGAGACCCAGTACTTC.

In its sample, this clone was seen once. V usage is TRBV5-1 and J usage is TRBJ1-1; TRBD1 might be the D (5 bases). This CDR3 region has 13 residues. The V gene's germline CDR1 is SGHRS and CDR2 YFSETQ. Trimming left V 2 bases short and J 1 base short, with 6 bases between. The CDR3 loop reads CASSFTGNTEAFF. Written as DNA, the CDR3 is TGCGCCAGCAGCTTTACAGGGAACACTGAAGCTTTCTTT.

This chain uses TRBV24-1 with TRBJ2-3; 11 bases agree with TRBD2. The CDR3 covers 17 residues. Germline V gene sequence: CDR1 KGHDR, CDR2 SFDVKD. Trimming removed 1 base from V and 4 bases from J; junction bases left unmatched: 6. Here the CDR3 reads CATSDFLAGGMADTQYF. The CDR3 DNA is TGTGCCACCAGTGATTTTTTAGCGGGGGGGATGGCAGATACGCAGTATTTT.

This rearrangement joins TRBV30 to TRBJ1-3; no clear D. This CDR3 has 15 amino acids. V dropped 3 bases and J dropped 4 bases, with 16 bases sitting between them. In germline, CDR1 is GTSNPN, CDR2 SVGIG (reference sequence). The CDR3 reads CAWSQREVGGNTIYF. Here the CDR3 DNA reads TGTGCCTGGAGCCAACGGGAAGTAGGGGGAAACACCATATATTTT. The full variable domain, rest sourced from reference TRBV30 and TRBJ1-3, is SQTIHQWPATLVQPVGSPLSLECTVEGTSNPNLYWYRQAAGRGLQLLFYSVGIGQISSEVPQNLSASRPQDRQFILSSKKLLLSDSGFYLCAWSQREVGGNTIYFGEGSWLTVV.

The J gene is TRBJ2-2, the V gene TRBV6-2 or TRBV6-3, with D perhaps matching TRBD2 (5 bases). The V end was cut by 1 base, the J end by 7 bases, with 16 bases between. The CDR3 consists of 16 residues. The germline V gene has CDR1 MNHEY and CDR2 SVGEGT. The chain's CDR3 is CASSYFRYGGGGELFF. In DNA form, the CDR3 reads TGTGCCAGCAGTTACTTCCGCTACGGAGGTGGCGGGGAGCTGTTTTTT.

The genes are TRBV28 and TRBJ1-5, with 9 bases matching TRBD1. This CDR3 comprises 15 residues. Germline V gives CDR1 MDHEN, CDR2 SYDVKM. V trimming: 7 bases; J trimming: 6 bases; junction bases outside the gene matches: 10. CDR3 in DNA: TGTGCCAGCACTAAACGAACAGGGGGCGGTCAGCCCCAGCATTTT. Residues: CASTKRTGGGQPQHF.

The genes are TRBV7-9 and TRBJ1-1, with TRBD1 identical over 7 bases. The CDR3 has 15 residues. The V gene's germline CDR1 is SEHNR and CDR2 FQNEAQ (reference sequence). V lost 4 bases and J lost 4; bases outside the gene matches: 9. The DNA for the CDR3 is TGTGCCAGCAGCTCGGGCGATTACAGGGGCACTGAAGCTTTCTTT. This codes for CASSSGDYRGTEAFF.

The V gene is TRBV24-1, the J gene TRBJ1-2; the D is unclear. The CDR3 loop spans 11 amino acids. In germline, CDR1 is KGHDR, CDR2 SFDVKD. The V end was cut by 4 bases, the J end by 8 bases, with 7 bases between. The DNA of the CDR3 is TGTGCCACCAGTGACGGAGTAGGCTACACCTTC. The encoded protein is CATSDGVGYTF.

The CDR3 is CASSQAWDRRSYTF. In DNA, the CDR3 is TGTGCCAGCAGCCAGGCATGGGACAGGAGGAGCTACACCTTC. The rearrangement links TRBV4-2 to TRBJ1-2; 8 positions match TRBD1. The V gene end was trimmed by 3 bases and the J gene end by 9 bases; junction bases not matched to a gene: 9. The CDR3 contains 14 residues. In germline, CDR1 is LGHNA, CDR2 YNFKEQ.

This clone was counted between two and nine times. CDR3 loop: CASGGQGAKGSPLHF. The CDR3 nucleotides are TGTGCCAGCGGAGGGCAGGGGGCTAAGGGTTCACCCCTCCACTTT. The chain recombines TRBV28 with TRBJ1-6, with 8 nucleotides matching TRBD1. Trimming removed 8 bases from V and 9 bases from J; junction bases left unmatched: 12. CDR1 and CDR2 from the germline V gene are MDHEN and SYDVKM. The CDR3 consists of 15 residues.

This chain uses TRBV30 with TRBJ1-2; D ambiguous. The CDR3 length is 13 residues. Trimming removed 0 bases at V and 8 bases at J, with 13 bases between. Germline V gene data show CDR1 as GTSNPN and CDR2 as SVGIG (reference sequence). In nucleotides, the CDR3 is TGTGCCTGGAGTGTACTTGGCTCCAGGGGCTACACCTTC. Amino acid sequence: CAWSVLGSRGYTF.

J is TRBJ2-7 and V is TRBV11-2, with a possible D match to TRBD1 (6 bases). The CDR3 extends over 16 amino acids. Germline lookup yields CDR1 SGHAT and CDR2 FQNNGV. V was cut by 1 base and J by 9 bases, with 22 bases left in between. As DNA, the CDR3 is TGTGCCAGCAGCTTAGTTCCGGGACAAATTACGTTCGGGCAGTACTTC. This gives the protein CASSLVPGQITFGQYF.